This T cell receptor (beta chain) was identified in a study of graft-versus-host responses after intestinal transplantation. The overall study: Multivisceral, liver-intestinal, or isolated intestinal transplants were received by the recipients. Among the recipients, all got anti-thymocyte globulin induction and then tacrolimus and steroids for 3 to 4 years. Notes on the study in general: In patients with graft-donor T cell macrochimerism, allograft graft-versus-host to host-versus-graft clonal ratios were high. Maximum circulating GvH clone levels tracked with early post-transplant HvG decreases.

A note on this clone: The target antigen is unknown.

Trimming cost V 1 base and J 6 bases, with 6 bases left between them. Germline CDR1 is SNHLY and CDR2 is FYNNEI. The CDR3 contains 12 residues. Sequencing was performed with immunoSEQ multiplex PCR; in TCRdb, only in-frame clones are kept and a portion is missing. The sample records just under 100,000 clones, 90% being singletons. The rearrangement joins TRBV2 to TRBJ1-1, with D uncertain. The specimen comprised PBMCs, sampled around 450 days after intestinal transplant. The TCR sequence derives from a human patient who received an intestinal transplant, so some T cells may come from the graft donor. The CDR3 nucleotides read TGTGCCAGCAGTGAAGAGGGTCCTGAAGCTTTCTTT. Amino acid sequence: CASSEEGPEAFF.